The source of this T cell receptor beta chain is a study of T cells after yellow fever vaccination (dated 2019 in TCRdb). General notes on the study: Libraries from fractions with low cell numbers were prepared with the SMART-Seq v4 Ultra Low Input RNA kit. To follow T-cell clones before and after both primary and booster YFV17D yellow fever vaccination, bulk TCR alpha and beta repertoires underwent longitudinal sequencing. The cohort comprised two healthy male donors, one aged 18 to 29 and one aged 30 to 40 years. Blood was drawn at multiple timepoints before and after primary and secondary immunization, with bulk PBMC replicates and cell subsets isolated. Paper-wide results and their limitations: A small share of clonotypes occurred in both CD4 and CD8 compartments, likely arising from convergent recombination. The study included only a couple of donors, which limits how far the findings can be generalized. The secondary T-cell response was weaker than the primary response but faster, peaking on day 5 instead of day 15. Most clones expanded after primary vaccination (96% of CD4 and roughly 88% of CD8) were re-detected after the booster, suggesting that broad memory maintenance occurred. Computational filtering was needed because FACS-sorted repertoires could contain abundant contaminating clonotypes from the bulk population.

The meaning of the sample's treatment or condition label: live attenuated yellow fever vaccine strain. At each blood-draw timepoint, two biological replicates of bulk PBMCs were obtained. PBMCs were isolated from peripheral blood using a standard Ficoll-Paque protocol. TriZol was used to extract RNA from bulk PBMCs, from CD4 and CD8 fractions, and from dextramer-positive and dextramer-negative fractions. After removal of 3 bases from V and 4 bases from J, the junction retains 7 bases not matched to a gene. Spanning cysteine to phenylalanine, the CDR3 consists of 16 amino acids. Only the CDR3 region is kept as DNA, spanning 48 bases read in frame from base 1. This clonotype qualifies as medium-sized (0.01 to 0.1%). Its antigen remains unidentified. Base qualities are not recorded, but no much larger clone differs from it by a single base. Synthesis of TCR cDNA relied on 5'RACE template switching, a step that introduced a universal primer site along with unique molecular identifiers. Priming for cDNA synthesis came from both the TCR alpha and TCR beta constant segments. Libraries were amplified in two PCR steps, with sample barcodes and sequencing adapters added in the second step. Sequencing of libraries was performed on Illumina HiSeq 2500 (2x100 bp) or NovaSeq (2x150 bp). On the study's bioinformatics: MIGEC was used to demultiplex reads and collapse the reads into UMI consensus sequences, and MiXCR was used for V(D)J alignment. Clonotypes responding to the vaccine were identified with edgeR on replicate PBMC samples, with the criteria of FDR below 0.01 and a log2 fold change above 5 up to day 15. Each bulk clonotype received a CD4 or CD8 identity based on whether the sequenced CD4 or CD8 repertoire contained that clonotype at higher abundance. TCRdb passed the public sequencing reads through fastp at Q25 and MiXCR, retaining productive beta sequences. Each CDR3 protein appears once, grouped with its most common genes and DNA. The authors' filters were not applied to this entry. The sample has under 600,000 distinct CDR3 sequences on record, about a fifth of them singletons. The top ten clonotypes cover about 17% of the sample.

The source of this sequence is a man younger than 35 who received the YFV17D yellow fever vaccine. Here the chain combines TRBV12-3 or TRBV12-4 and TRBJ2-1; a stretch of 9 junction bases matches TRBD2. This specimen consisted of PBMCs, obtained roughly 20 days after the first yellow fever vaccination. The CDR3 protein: CASSFLAGGPYNEQFF. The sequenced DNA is TGTGCCAGCAGTTTCCTCGCGGGGGGGCCTTACAATGAGCAGTTCTTC.